The 28 T cell receptor beta chains reported below all come from one sample, sequenced in a study of shared clonotypes between healthy human individuals. Repertoires were generated with immunoSEQ multiplex PCR, while TCRdb's copy carries only in-frame clones and drops some. The sample gives about 2.1 million clones, 90% to 95% of which show up once; 1.5% to 2% is in the top ten. Terminally differentiated effector memory CD45RA+ cells were excluded by CCR7 positive selection of CD45RO-negative cells. Sample: naive CD8+ T cells from PBMCs. The receptor source for this set is a man between 18 and 29 years old in good health. Some clones in this sample may be carry-over from other donors' samples.

The V call is TRBV9, the J call TRBJ2-7; D unresolved. Per the germline V gene, CDR1 is SGDLS and CDR2 is YYNGEE. The CDR3 spans 14 residues. The V end lost 7 bases, the J end lost 2 bases, and 16 bases lay between the germline ends. The DNA for the CDR3 is TGTGCCAGCTCCATTGACGACCTGCCCTACGAGCAGTACTTC. Its translation: CASSIDDLPYEQYF.

There are a few counts of this clone. V gene TRBV5-6 combines with J gene TRBJ1-1, with D tentatively TRBD1 (6 bases). Germline lookup yields CDR1 SGHDT and CDR2 YYEEEE. V lost 5 bases and J lost 6, with 17 bases in between. The CDR3 has 14 residues. CDR3 loop: CASSPQGRQAEAFF. The CDR3 bases are TGTGCCAGCAGTCCCCAGGGGCGCCAGGCTGAAGCTTTCTTT.

A remark on this clone: Other DNA sequences in this sample translate to the same CDR3. The chain couples TRBV27 to TRBJ2-7; D gene uncertain. From germline, CDR1 is MNHEY and CDR2 SMNVEV (reference sequence). The CDR3 has 12 amino acids. Between the trimmed V and J ends, which lost 3 bases and 5 bases, there was a span of 8 bases. For the CDR3, the DNA is TGTGCCAGCAGTTTTTCCGGCAACGAGCAGTACTTC. Encoded protein: CASSFSGNEQYF.

The chain uses TRBV19 and TRBJ2-1; D is possibly TRBD1 (6 bases). Germline loops: CDR1 LNHDA, CDR2 SQIVND (reference sequence). This CDR3 contains 15 residues. The ends were cut back, 1 base at V and 2 bases at J, with 9 bases in the middle. CDR3 sequence (DNA): TGTGCCAGTAGTATAGGAAGGACAGCCTACAATGAGCAGTTCTTC. Residues: CASSIGRTAYNEQFF.

The chain recombines TRBV7-4 with TRBJ1-2, with D perhaps TRBD1 (5 bases). V was cut by 2 bases and J by 3 bases, with 16 bases left in between. The CDR3 sequence is 16 residues long. In germline, CDR1 is SGHVT, CDR2 SQSDAQ. The CDR3 sequence is CASSLKVPRVDYGYTF. The DNA for the CDR3 is TGTGCCAGCAGCTTAAAAGTACCCAGGGTTGACTATGGCTACACCTTC. Full variable domain (rest looked up from reference TRBV7-4 and TRBJ1-2): GAGVSQSPRYKVAKRGRDVALRCDSISGHVTLYWYRQTLGQGSEVLTYSQSDAQRDKSGRPSGRFSAERPERSVSTLKIQRTEQGDSAVYLCASSLKVPRVDYGYTFGSGTRLTVV.

A word on this clone: The same CDR3 is also encoded by other DNA sequences in this sample. The V call is TRBV28, the J call TRBJ2-1; weak D call: TRBD2 (5 bases). The CDR3 length is 11 residues. In germline, CDR1 is MDHEN, CDR2 SYDVKM. Trimming removed 6 bases at V and 8 bases at J, with 8 bases between. DNA for the CDR3: TGTGCCAGCAGCCTCGGGGATGAGCAGTTCTTC. Translated: CASSLGDEQFF.

The chain couples TRBV7-9 to TRBJ2-2; D may be TRBD2 (5 bases). CDR1 and CDR2 from the germline V gene are SEHNR and FQNEAQ (reference sequence). The CDR3 totals 14 residues. V shed 10 bases and J shed 4 bases, with 16 bases lying between them. The CDR3 is CATPLEYGTGELFF. CDR3 DNA: TGTGCCACCCCACTAGAGTATGGCACCGGGGAGCTGTTTTTT.

This chain joins TRBV5-1 and TRBJ1-1; no definite D call. Trimming stripped 5 bases from V and 4 bases from J, with 18 bases between. Per the germline V gene, CDR1 is SGHRS and CDR2 is YFSETQ. The CDR3 extends over 15 amino acids. CDR3 DNA sequence: TGCGCCAGCAGGGATATCCGAGATTACGCCACTGAAGCTTTCTTT. Encoded protein: CASRDIRDYATEAFF.

The genes are TRBV7-9 and TRBJ2-1; D may be TRBD1 or TRBD2 (5 bases each). The germline V and J ends were trimmed by 6 bases and 0 bases, with 15 bases remaining between them. Germline CDR1 SEHNR, CDR2 FQNEAQ (reference sequence). This CDR3 contains 16 residues. In DNA, the CDR3 is TGTGCCAGCAGTCGAGGGGACGGAAGCTCCTACAATGAGCAGTTCTTC. It translates to CASSRGDGSSYNEQFF.

This rearrangement joins TRBV4-3 to TRBJ2-1, with 10 bases aligning to TRBD2. This CDR3 is 17 amino acids long. Trimming cost V 1 base and J 9 bases; bases outside gene matches: 12. Germline CDR1 LGHNA, CDR2 YSLEER. The CDR3: CASSQGWVLAGSSEQFF. CDR3 DNA: TGCGCCAGCAGCCAAGGTTGGGTACTAGCGGGATCCTCTGAGCAGTTCTTC.

Notes on this clone: Other nucleotide sequences in the sample specify the same CDR3. V and J are TRBV27 and TRBJ1-2, with D maybe TRBD1 (6 bases). The germline V gene encodes CDR1 MNHEY and CDR2 SMNVEV (reference sequence). Trimming took off 3 bases at V and 4 bases at J, with 12 bases between the two ends. The CDR3 has 14 residues. CDR3 in amino acids: CASSFGGLGYGYTF. The CDR3 nucleotides are TGTGCCAGCAGTTTCGGGGGGCTTGGCTATGGCTACACCTTC.

This clone was counted a single time. The chain uses TRBV27 and TRBJ2-7, with D possibly being TRBD1 (6 bases). Trimming cost V 0 bases and J 4 bases, with 16 bases left between them. The CDR3 spans 16 residues. Germline V gene sequence: CDR1 MNHEY, CDR2 SMNVEV (reference sequence). DNA for the CDR3: TGTGCCAGCAGTTTATCGGGGGCATGGAGTGGTTACGAGCAGTACTTC. Translated: CASSLSGAWSGYEQYF.

The chain combines TRBV5-6 with TRBJ2-1, with TRBD1 matching 7 bases. V shed 2 bases and J 4 bases; nucleotides not matched to a gene: 3. Germline lookup yields CDR1 SGHDT and CDR2 YYEEEE. The CDR3 sequence is 14 residues long. The chain's CDR3 is CASSLEGQYNEQFF. The DNA for the CDR3 is TGTGCCAGCAGCTTAGAGGGACAGTACAATGAGCAGTTCTTC.

The chain uses TRBV6-1 and TRBJ1-4, with D unclear. The CDR3 sequence is 15 residues long. Trimming cost V 1 base and J 4 bases, with 10 bases left between them. Germline assignment: CDR1 MNHNS and CDR2 SASEGT. The CDR3 DNA follows: TGTGCCAGCAGTGAAGATACCGGTTATAATGAAAAACTGTTTTTT. It specifies CASSEDTGYNEKLFF.

Points on this clone: This sample includes further DNA sequences coding for the same CDR3. The CDR3 loop reads CATSRDRGGYNEQFF. The CDR3, as DNA: TGTGCCACCAGCAGGGACAGGGGTGGCTACAATGAGCAGTTCTTC. The chain couples TRBV15 to TRBJ2-1, with 9 bases lining up with TRBD1. Looked up from germline, CDR1 is LNHNV and CDR2 is YYDKDF (reference sequence). V gave up 3 bases and J gave up 3 bases; unmatched junction bases: 3. This CDR3 region has 15 residues.

This chain uses TRBV10-2 with TRBJ1-3, with a possible D match to TRBD1 (6 bases). The germline gives CDR1 WSHSY, CDR2 SAAADI. CDR3 length: 19 amino acids. The ends were cut back, 7 bases at V and 0 bases at J, with 25 bases in the middle. The CDR3 DNA reads as TGCGCCAGCAACCCGGACAGTTTTACGCACCCCAGCTCTGGAAACACCATATATTTT. Translated, it gives CASNPDSFTHPSSGNTIYF.

The chain has TRBV10-3 and TRBJ2-1; 11 bases fit TRBD2. Germline-derived CDR1 and CDR2 are ENHRY and SYGVKD. This CDR3 has 16 residues. V lost 2 bases and J lost 4; bases outside the gene matches: 4. The CDR3 nucleotides are TGTGCCATCAGTGAGGGAGGGACTAGCGGATACAATGAGCAGTTCTTC. Its translation is CAISEGGTSGYNEQFF.

This clone turned up a few times. The chain is built from TRBV27 and TRBJ1-2; no clear D. The V gene's germline CDR1 is MNHEY and CDR2 SMNVEV (reference sequence). This CDR3 has 12 amino acids. V was shortened by 8 bases and J by 8 bases, with 15 bases between the two germline ends. CDR3 protein: CASGNPGWGYTF. The CDR3 DNA follows: TGTGCCAGCGGAAACCCCGGTTGGGGCTACACCTTC.

This chain links TRBV19 with TRBJ1-2; D is unclear. Trimming cost V 5 bases and J 6 bases, with 7 bases left between them. The CDR3 loop spans 11 amino acids. Germline V CDR1 and CDR2: LNHDA, SQIVND (reference sequence). The CDR3 DNA reads as TGTGCCAGTAGTCTCGGTGATGGCTACACCTTC. Translating it yields CASSLGDGYTF.

The chain joins TRBV27 to TRBJ1-5; TRBD1 is a possible D gene (5 bases). Trimming left V 1 base short and J 9 bases short, with 22 bases between. In germline, CDR1 is MNHEY, CDR2 SMNVEV (reference sequence). The CDR3 spans 17 residues. The CDR3, as DNA: TGTGCCAGCAGTTTATTGACCGGGGGAATGTTGGTGTTGCCCCAGCATTTT. It encodes CASSLLTGGMLVLPQHF.

This chain connects TRBV4-2 to TRBJ2-1, with D hard to call. The CDR3 is 16 residues long. Between the trimmed V and J ends, which lost 0 bases and 2 bases, there was a span of 11 bases. Looked up from germline, CDR1 is LGHNA and CDR2 is YNFKEQ. Here the CDR3 DNA reads TGTGCCAGCAGCCAAGATTTGCCGTTAACCTACAATGAGCAGTTCTTC. Its protein is CASSQDLPLTYNEQFF.

The DNA of the CDR3 is TGTGCCAGCAGCCCCTACCAAAACACCGGGGAGCTGTTTTTT. The encoded protein is CASSPYQNTGELFF. The rearrangement joins TRBV13 to TRBJ2-2; no clear D. Germline-derived CDR1 and CDR2 are PRHDT and FYEKMQ (reference sequence). The CDR3 has 14 residues. Trimming removed 5 bases at V and 2 bases at J, with 9 bases between. Full variable domain (remainder filled in from reference TRBV13 and TRBJ2-2): AAGVIQSPRHLIKEKRETATLKCYPIPRHDTVYWYQQGPGQDPQFLISFYEKMQSDKGSIPDRFSAQQFSDYHSELNMSSLELGDSALYFCASSPYQNTGELFFGEGSRLTVL.

This chain connects TRBV13 to TRBJ1-4; weak D call: TRBD1 (5 bases). V was shortened by 3 bases and J by 10 bases, with 18 bases between the two germline ends. The germline V gene encodes CDR1 PRHDT and CDR2 FYEKMQ (reference sequence). The CDR3 is made up of 15 amino acids. CDR3 nucleotides: TGTGCCAGCAGCTTCGGGACGGAGTTCGGAGTAAAACTGTTTTTT. Its translation: CASSFGTEFGVKLFF.

The rearrangement joins TRBV28 to TRBJ2-2, with D tentatively TRBD1 or TRBD2 (5 bases each). V lost 5 bases, J lost 1 base, and 8 bases lay in between. Germline V gives CDR1 MDHEN, CDR2 SYDVKM. The CDR3 loop spans 14 amino acids. The CDR3 loop reads CASSMGENTGELFF. For the CDR3, the DNA is TGTGCCAGCAGTATGGGGGAGAACACCGGGGAGCTGTTTTTT.

This chain joins TRBV27 and TRBJ2-7, with D possibly matching TRBD1 (6 bases). Germline V gene lookup returns CDR1 MNHEY and CDR2 SMNVEV (reference sequence). The CDR3 is made up of 13 amino acids. V lost 4 bases and J lost 4, with 11 bases in between. The CDR3 sequence is CASSYTGRYEQYF. CDR3 nucleotides: TGTGCCAGCAGTTACACAGGGCGATACGAGCAGTACTTC.

V is TRBV9 and J is TRBJ2-6; 7 nucleotides line up with TRBD1. Trimming at V came to 4 bases and at J to 0 bases, leaving 4 bases not matched to a gene. CDR1 and CDR2 from the germline V gene are SGDLS and YYNGEE. The CDR3 sequence is 16 residues long. The CDR3 protein is CASSTGQSSGANVLTF. In nucleotides, the CDR3 is TGTGCCAGCAGCACGGGACAGAGCTCTGGGGCCAACGTCCTGACTTTC.

This chain joins TRBV9 and TRBJ1-1; D remains unclear. Germline values: CDR1 SGDLS, CDR2 YYNGEE. Trimming cost V 0 bases and J 0 bases, with 9 bases left between them. The CDR3 contains 15 residues. CDR3 loop: CASSVGTHMNTEAFF. CDR3 in DNA: TGTGCCAGCAGCGTAGGGACGCATATGAACACTGAAGCTTTCTTT.

This clone was seen a single time. This chain joins TRBV7-8 and TRBJ2-1; 8 bases align to TRBD2. After removal of 2 bases from V and 1 base from J, the junction contained 7 bases not matched to a gene. The CDR3 totals 17 residues. Germline loops: CDR1 SGHVS, CDR2 FQNEAQ. The CDR3 sequence: CASSLYGGRSSYNEQFF. The CDR3 DNA sequence: TGTGCCAGCAGCTTATACGGCGGGAGGTCGTCCTACAATGAGCAGTTCTTC.